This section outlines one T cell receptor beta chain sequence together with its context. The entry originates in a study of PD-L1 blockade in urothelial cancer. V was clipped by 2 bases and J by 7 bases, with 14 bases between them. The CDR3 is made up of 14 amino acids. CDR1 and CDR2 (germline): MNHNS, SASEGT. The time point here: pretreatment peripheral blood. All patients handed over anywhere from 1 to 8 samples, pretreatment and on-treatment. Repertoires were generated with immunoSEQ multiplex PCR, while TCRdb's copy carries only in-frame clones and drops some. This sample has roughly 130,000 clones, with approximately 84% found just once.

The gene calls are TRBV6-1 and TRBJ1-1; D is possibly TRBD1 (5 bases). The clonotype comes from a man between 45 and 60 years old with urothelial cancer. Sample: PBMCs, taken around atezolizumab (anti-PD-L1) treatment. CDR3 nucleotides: TGTGCCAGCAGTGAAAAGACAGTGTTACTTGAAGCTTTCTTT. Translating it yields CASSEKTVLLEAFF.